The clone carrying this T cell receptor (beta chain) was recorded many times. No antigen is known for it. This sample is part of a study of T-cell reconstitution after alpha-beta-depleted transplantation in children. Germline CDR1 reads DFQATT; CDR2 reads SNEGSKA (reference sequence). Trimming cost V 3 bases and J 2 bases, with 20 bases left between them. The CDR3 is 16 residues long. The study, taken as a whole, reports: It was surviving recipient T cells and thymic progenitors that gave some patients high TCRbeta diversity at day 60.

As it was prepared, the TCRbeta library received unique molecular identifiers. TCRdb reanalysed the PCR reads using MiXCR and keeps one entry per CDR3 protein. Among a few hundred thousand distinct CDR3 sequences listed, roughly 24% were seen once. This clonotype was obtained from a girl under 10 years old with Fanconi anemia, due to receive a stem cell transplant. The starting material was PBMCs, obtained before TCRalphabeta/CD19-depleted stem cell transplant. The chain couples TRBV20-1 to TRBJ2-7; D possibly corresponds to TRBD2 (5 bases). CDR3 region: CSASNWENPLTYEQYF. CDR3 coding DNA: TGCAGTGCTAGTAATTGGGAGAATCCTTTAACCTACGAGCAGTACTTC.